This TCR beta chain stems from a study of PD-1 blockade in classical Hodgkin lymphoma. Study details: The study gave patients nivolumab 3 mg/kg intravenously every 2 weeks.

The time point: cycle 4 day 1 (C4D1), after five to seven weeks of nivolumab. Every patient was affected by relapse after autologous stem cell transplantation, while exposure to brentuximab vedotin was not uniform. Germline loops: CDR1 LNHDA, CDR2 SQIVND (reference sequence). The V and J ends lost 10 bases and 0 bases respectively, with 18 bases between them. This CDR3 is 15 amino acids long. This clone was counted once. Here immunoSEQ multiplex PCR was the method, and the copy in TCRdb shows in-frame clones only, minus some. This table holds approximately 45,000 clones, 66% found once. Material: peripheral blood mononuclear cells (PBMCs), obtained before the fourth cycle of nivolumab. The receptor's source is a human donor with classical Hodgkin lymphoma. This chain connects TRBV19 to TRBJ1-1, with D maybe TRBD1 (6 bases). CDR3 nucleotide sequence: TGTGCCACCGCCGGGGGGCGCCTCATGAACACTGAAGCTTTCTTT. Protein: CATAGGRLMNTEAFF.